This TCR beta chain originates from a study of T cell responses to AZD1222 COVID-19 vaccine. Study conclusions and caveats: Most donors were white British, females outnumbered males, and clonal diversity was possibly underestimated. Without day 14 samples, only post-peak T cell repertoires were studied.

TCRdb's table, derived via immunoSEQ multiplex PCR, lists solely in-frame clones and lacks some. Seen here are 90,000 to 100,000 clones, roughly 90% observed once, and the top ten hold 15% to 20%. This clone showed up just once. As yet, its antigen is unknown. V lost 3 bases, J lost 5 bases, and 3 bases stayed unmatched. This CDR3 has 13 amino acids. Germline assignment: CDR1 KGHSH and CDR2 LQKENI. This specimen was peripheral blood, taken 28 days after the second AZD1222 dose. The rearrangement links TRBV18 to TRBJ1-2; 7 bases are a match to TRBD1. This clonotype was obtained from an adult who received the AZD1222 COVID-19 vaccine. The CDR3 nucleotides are TGTGCCAGCTCACCGCCGGGACAGTATGGCTACACCTTC. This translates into CASSPPGQYGYTF.